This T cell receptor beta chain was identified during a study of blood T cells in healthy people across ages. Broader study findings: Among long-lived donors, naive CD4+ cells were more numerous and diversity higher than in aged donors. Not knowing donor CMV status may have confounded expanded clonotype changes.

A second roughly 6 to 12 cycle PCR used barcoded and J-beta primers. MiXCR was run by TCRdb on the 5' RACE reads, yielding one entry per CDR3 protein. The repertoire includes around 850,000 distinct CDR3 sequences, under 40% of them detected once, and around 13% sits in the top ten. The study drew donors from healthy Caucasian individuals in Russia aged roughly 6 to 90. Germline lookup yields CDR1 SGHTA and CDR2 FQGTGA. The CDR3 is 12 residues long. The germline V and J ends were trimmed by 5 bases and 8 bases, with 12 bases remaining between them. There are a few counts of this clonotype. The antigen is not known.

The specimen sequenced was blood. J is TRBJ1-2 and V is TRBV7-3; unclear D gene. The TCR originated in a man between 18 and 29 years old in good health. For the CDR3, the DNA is TGTGCCAGCAGCCAAAAAAATAGAGGCTACACCTTC. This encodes CASSQKNRGYTF.